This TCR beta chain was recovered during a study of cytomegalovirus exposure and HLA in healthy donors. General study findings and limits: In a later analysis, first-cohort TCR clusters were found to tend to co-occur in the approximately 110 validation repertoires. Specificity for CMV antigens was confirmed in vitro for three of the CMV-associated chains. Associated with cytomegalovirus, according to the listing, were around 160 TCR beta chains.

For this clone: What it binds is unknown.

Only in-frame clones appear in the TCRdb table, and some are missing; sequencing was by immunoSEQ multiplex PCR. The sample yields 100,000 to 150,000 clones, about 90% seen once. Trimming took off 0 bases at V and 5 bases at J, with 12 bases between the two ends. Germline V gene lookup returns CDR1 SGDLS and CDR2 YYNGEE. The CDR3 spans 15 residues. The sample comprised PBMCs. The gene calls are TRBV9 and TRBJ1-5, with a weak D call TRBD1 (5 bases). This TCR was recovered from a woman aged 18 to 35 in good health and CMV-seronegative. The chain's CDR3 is CASSVGGGPDQPQHF. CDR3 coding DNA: TGTGCCAGCAGCGTAGGGGGCGGACCAGATCAGCCCCAGCATTTT.